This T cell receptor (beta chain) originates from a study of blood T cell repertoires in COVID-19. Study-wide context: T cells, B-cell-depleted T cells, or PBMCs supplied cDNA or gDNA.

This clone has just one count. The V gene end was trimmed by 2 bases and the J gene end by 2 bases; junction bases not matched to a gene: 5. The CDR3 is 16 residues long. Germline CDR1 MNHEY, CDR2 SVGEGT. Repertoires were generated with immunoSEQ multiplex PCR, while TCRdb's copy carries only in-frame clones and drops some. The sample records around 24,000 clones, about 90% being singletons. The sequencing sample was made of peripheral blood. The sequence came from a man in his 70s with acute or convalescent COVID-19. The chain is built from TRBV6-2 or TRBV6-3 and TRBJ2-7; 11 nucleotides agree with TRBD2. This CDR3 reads CASSYAGLAGTYEQYF. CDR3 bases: TGTGCCAGCAGTTACGCCGGACTAGCGGGCACCTACGAGCAGTACTTC.